These 2 T cell receptor beta chains were sequenced from one sample in a study of OX40 agonist ivuxolimab in advanced cancers. The method was immunoSEQ multiplex PCR; TCRdb's version includes in-frame clones alone and lacks a portion of them. The data hold about 95,000 clones, with 75% to 90% observed a single time. The sample was CD4+ or CD8+ T cells sorted from blood, taken in a trial of the OX40 agonist ivuxolimab. These receptors all stem from an adult with an advanced solid tumor such as melanoma, head and neck, liver or kidney cancer.

The V gene is TRBV2, the J gene TRBJ2-1; no reliable D call. The CDR3 extends over 11 amino acids. V was clipped by 7 bases and J by 13 bases, with 14 bases between them. Germline CDR1 is SNHLY and CDR2 is FYNNEI. Here the CDR3 reads CASTSRWGQFF. CDR3 bases: TGTGCCAGCACCTCTAGGTGGGGACAGTTCTTC.

The chain uses TRBV6-1 and TRBJ2-1, with unresolved D. Germline V gene data show CDR1 as MNHNS and CDR2 as SASEGT. V was pared by 7 bases and J by 7 bases, with 14 bases between. The CDR3 covers 13 residues. The DNA of the CDR3 is TGTGCCAGCACGAACCCAAATGGGAATGAGCAGTTCTTC. Amino acid sequence: CASTNPNGNEQFF.